The 7 T cell receptor beta chains below were found in one sample sequenced in a study of T cells in Graves' hyperthyroidism and ophthalmopathy. TCR beta CDR3 regions were amplified from RNA. First-round RT-PCR with HTBI primers amplified the TCR CDR3 region. Each CDR3 protein gets one entry after TCRdb re-called the multiplex PCR reads with MiXCR. The repertoire holds around 500,000 distinct CDR3 sequences, with approximately 15% as singletons. Sequencing used blood. These receptor sequences come from a woman under 30 with Graves' hyperthyroidism.

The sample holds a few counts of this clonotype. The CDR3, as DNA: TGCAGTGCCCCCCCCGGCAGGGGCTTTCAAGAGACCCAGTACTTC. Its protein is CSAPPGRGFQETQYF. The chain recombines TRBV20-1 with TRBJ2-5; TRBD1 might be the D (6 bases). Per the germline V gene, CDR1 is DFQATT and CDR2 is SNEGSKA (reference sequence). V lost 6 bases and J 2 bases, leaving 19 bases between the germline ends. The CDR3 runs 15 residues.

In this sample, this clonotype turned up many times. The chain uses TRBV14 and TRBJ2-2; no reliable D call. Germline V lookup: CDR1 SGHDN, CDR2 FVKESK. V lost 0 bases, J lost 5 bases, and 10 bases lay in between. CDR3 length equals 15 residues. CDR3 coding DNA: TGTGCCAGCAGCCAAGATGGCCGTTGGACCGGGGAGCTGTTTTTT. Protein sequence: CASSQDGRWTGELFF.

This clonotype was counted a few times. J is TRBJ2-1 and V is TRBV7-2, with D unresolved. V was shortened by 5 bases and J by 0 bases, with 14 bases between the two germline ends. The CDR3 extends over 16 amino acids. Germline CDR1 reads SGHTA; CDR2 reads FQGNSA. CDR3: CASSPQSRSSYNEQFF. The CDR3 bases are TGTGCCAGCAGCCCGCAGAGCAGGAGCTCCTACAATGAGCAGTTCTTC. The full variable domain, with the rest looked up from reference TRBV7-2 and TRBJ2-1, is GAGVSQSPSNKVTEKGKDVELRCDPISGHTALYWYRQSLGQGLEFLIYFQGNSAPDKSGLPSDRFSAERTGGSVSTLTIQRTQQEDSAVYLCASSPQSRSSYNEQFFGPGTRLTVL.

This clonotype was recorded at least ten times. The chain recombines TRBV27 with TRBJ2-1, with TRBD2 identical over 10 bases. The CDR3 length is 18 residues. Germline-derived CDR1 and CDR2 are MNHEY and SMNVEV (reference sequence). The V segment lost 3 bases and the J segment 9 bases; nucleotides outside the gene matches: 17. CDR3: CASSFSLGTSEKGGEQFF. DNA for the CDR3: TGTGCCAGCAGTTTTTCCCTAGGGACTAGCGAAAAGGGGGGTGAGCAGTTCTTC.

The V call is TRBV20-1, the J call TRBJ1-1; unclear D gene. Germline V gives CDR1 DFQATT, CDR2 SNEGSKA (reference sequence). The CDR3 runs to 14 residues. Trimming removed 3 bases from V and 4 bases from J, with 15 bases in between. Here the CDR3 reads CSASHQVRGTEAFF. The DNA of the CDR3 is TGCAGTGCTAGTCACCAGGTGCGGGGCACTGAAGCTTTCTTT.

In its sample, this clonotype was seen many times. The rearrangement joins TRBV6-1 to TRBJ2-3; 9 bases fit TRBD1. After removal of 7 bases from V and 2 bases from J, the junction contained 4 bases not matched to a gene. Germline V gives CDR1 MNHNS, CDR2 SASEGT. The length of the CDR3 is 14 residues. The CDR3 reads CASNRDRVTDTQYF. CDR3 nucleotides: TGTGCCAGCAACAGGGACAGGGTCACAGATACGCAGTATTTT.

This clonotype was seen many times. V usage is TRBV5-1 and J usage is TRBJ1-5; no firm D call. The V and J ends lost 4 bases and 2 bases respectively, with 7 bases between them. The CDR3 has 13 amino acids. CDR1 SGHRS and CDR2 YFSETQ come from the germline V gene. CDR3 sequence reads: CASSKNGNQPQHF. The DNA of the CDR3 is TGCGCCAGCAGCAAAAATGGCAATCAGCCCCAGCATTTT.